This is a list of T cell receptor beta chains from one sample in a study of blood T cell repertoires in COVID-19. Profiled with immunoSEQ multiplex PCR; TCRdb holds only in-frame clones, not every one. The sample has roughly 200,000 clones; about 83% are singletons. Sequences were obtained from PBMCs or T cells enriched from blood (not recorded which). Every receptor here comes from a woman aged 25 to 39 who had been exposed to COVID-19. Each CDR3 is given with its conserved first and last residue. A D gene is named only where the DNA matches it firmly. The size field is filled for only some rows; it gives once, few, many or a size class.

j_call d_call v_call clone_size cdr3_nt cdr3_aa
TRBJ1-3 . TRBV5-1 . TGCGCCAGCAGCTCCGTTTCGGCAGCGTTCTCTGGAAACACCGTATATTTT CASSSVSAAFSGNTVYF
TRBJ2-7 . TRBV3-1/TRBV3-2 once TGTGCCAGCAGCCCGGAGAACTCCTACGAGCAGTACTTC CASSPENSYEQYF
TRBJ1-2 TRBD1 TRBV4-3 . TGCGCCAGCAGCCAAGTAGTGGGACAGAGCTATGGCTACACCTTC CASSQVVGQSYGYTF
TRBJ2-2 . TRBV19 once TGTGCCAGTAGTATAGACGGGGTGAACACCGGGGAGCTGTTTTTT CASSIDGVNTGELFF
TRBJ2-7 TRBD1 TRBV7-9 . TGTGCCAGCAGCTTAGAGGGGACAGGGGCTGTCGAGCAGTACTTC CASSLEGTGAVEQYF
TRBJ1-1 . TRBV27 . TGTGCCAGCAGTCCTCAGGTGGTCTGGACTGAAGCTTTCTTT CASSPQVVWTEAFF
TRBJ1-4 . TRBV7-9 . TGTGCCAGCAGCTTTGCCGGGGTTAGGGAAAAACTGTTTTTT CASSFAGVREKLFF
TRBJ1-1 . TRBV9 few TGTGCCAGCAGTAAGCAGGGGAACACTGAAGCTTTCTTT CASSKQGNTEAFF
TRBJ2-1 . TRBV2 . TGTGCCAGCAGTGCATTCTCCTACAATGAGCAGTTCTTC CASSAFSYNEQFF
TRBJ1-2 . TRBV5-6 . TGTGCCAGCAGCCGGTCGGACAGTTCGTATGGCTACACCTTC CASSRSDSSYGYTF
TRBJ1-3 TRBD1 TRBV5-1 once TGCGCCAGCAGCTTGAGGGGACAGGGTTCTGGAAACACCATATATTTT CASSLRGQGSGNTIYF
TRBJ1-1 . TRBV3-1/TRBV3-2 once TGTGCCAGCAGCCCGGGTCTTCAAGTCCCCCTGAGAGCTTTCTTT CASSPGLQVPLRAFF
TRBJ1-6 . TRBV27 few TGTGCCAGCAGTCGCGTCGAGAACAGAAATTCACCCCTCCACTTT CASSRVENRNSPLHF
TRBJ2-2 . TRBV27 . TGTGCCAGCAGACACAGACAGTCCACCGGGGAGCTGTTTTTT CASRHRQSTGELFF
TRBJ2-1 . TRBV4-1 . TGCGCCAGCAGCCCGCAGGCCGGTTTCGACAATGAGCAGTTCTTC CASSPQAGFDNEQFF